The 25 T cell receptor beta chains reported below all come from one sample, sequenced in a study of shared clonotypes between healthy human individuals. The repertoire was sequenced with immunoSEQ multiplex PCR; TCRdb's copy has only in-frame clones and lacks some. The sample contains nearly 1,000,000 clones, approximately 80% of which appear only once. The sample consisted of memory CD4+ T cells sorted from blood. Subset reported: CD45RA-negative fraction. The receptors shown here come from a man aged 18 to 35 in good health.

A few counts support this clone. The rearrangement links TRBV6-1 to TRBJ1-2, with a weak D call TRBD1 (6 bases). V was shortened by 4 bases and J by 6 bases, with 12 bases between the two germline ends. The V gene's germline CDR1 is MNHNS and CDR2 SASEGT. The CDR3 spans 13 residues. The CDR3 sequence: CASSAGRGNGYTF. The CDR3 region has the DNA TGTGCCAGCAGTGCCGGCAGGGGTAATGGCTACACCTTC.

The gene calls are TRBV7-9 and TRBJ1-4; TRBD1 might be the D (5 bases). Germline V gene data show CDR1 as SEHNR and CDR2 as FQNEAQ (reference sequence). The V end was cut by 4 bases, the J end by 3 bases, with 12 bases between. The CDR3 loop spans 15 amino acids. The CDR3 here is CASSWGSAANEKLFF. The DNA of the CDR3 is TGTGCCAGCAGCTGGGGGTCCGCTGCTAATGAAAAACTGTTTTTT.

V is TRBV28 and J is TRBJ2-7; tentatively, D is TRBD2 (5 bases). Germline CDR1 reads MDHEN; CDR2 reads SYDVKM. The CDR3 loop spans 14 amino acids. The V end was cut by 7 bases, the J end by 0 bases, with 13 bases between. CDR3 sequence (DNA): TGTGCCAGCACCCCAGGACTTCGCTCCTACGAGCAGTACTTC. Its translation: CASTPGLRSYEQYF.

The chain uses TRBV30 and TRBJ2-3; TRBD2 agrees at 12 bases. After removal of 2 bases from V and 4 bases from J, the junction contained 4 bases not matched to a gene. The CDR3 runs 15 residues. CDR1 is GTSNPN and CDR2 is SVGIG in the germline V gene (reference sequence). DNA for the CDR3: TGTGCCTGGAGTCCCCCTAGCGGGGGGGCAGATACGCAGTATTTT. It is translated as CAWSPPSGGADTQYF.

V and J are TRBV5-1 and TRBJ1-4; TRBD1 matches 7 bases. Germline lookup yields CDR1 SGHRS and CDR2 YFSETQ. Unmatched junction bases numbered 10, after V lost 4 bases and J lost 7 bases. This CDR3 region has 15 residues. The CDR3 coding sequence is TGCGCCAGCAGCATTAACAGGGGCTCTACTGAAAAACTGTTTTTT. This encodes CASSINRGSTEKLFF. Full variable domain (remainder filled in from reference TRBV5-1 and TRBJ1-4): KAGVTQTPRYLIKTRGQQVTLSCSPISGHRSVSWYQQTPGQGLQFLFEYFSETQRNKGNFPGRFSGRQFSNSRSEMNVSTLELGDSALYLCASSINRGSTEKLFFGSGTQLSVL.

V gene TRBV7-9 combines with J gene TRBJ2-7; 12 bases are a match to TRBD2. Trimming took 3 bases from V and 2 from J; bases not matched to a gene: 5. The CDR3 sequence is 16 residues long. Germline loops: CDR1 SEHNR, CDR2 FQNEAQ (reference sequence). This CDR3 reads CASSFGLAGSAYEQYF. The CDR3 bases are TGTGCCAGCAGCTTTGGACTAGCGGGATCGGCCTACGAGCAGTACTTC. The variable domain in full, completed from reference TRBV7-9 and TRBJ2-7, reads DTGVSQNPRHKITKRGQNVTFRCDPISEHNRLYWYRQTLGQGPEFLTYFQNEAQLEKSRLLSDRFSAERPKGSFSTLEIQRTEQGDSAMYLCASSFGLAGSAYEQYFGPGTRLTVT.

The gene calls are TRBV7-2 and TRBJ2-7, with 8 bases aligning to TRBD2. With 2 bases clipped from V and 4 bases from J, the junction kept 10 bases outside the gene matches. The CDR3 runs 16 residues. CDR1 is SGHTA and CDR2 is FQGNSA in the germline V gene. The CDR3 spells CASSLRSGTDEYEQYF. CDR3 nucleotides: TGTGCCAGCAGCTTACGTAGCGGGACCGACGAGTACGAGCAGTACTTC.

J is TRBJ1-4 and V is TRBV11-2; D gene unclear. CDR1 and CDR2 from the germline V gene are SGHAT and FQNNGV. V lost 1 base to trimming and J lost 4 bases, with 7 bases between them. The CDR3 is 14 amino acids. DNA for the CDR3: TGTGCCAGCAGCTTAGGCTACGGTAATGAAAAACTGTTTTTT. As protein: CASSLGYGNEKLFF.

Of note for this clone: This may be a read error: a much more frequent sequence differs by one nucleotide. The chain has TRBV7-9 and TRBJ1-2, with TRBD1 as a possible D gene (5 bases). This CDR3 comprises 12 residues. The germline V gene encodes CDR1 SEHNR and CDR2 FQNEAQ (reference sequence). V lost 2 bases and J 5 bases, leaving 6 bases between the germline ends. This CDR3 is CASSLSGYGYTF. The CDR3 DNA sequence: TGTGCCAGCAGCTTATCAGGGTATGGCTACACCTTC.

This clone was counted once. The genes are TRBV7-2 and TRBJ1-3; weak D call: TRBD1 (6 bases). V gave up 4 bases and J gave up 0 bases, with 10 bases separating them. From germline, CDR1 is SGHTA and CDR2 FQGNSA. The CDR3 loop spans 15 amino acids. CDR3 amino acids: CASSSRGPSGNTIYF. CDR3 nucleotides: TGTGCCAGCAGCTCCAGGGGCCCCTCTGGAAACACCATATATTTT.

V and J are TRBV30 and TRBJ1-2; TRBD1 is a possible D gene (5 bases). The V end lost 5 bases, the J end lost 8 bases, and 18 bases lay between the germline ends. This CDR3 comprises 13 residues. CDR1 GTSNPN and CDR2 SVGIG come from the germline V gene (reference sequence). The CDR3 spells CAWGPGSGMGYTF. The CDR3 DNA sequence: TGTGCCTGGGGCCCCGGGTCAGGGATGGGCTACACCTTC.

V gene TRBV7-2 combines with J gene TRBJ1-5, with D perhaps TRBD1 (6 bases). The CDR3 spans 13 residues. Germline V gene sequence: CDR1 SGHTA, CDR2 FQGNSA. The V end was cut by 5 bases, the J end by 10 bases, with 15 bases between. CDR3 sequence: CASSLQQGSPQHF. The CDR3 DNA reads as TGTGCCAGCAGCCTCCAACAGGGTAGTCCCCAGCATTTT.

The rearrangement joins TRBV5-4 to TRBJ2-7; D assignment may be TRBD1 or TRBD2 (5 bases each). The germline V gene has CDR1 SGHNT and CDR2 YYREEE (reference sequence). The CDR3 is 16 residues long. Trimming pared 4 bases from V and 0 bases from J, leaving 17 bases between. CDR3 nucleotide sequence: TGTGCCAGCAGCCCCGGGGCACAGATCCACTCCTACGAGCAGTACTTC. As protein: CASSPGAQIHSYEQYF.

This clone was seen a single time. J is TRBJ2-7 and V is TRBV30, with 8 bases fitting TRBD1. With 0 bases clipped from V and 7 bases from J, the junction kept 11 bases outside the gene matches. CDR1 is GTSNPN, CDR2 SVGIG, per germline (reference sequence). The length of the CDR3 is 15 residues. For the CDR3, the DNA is TGTGCCTGGAGTGTAATCGGACAGGGATTTGGGGAGCAGTACTTC. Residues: CAWSVIGQGFGEQYF.

The CDR3 region is CSVEDPARGGTQYF. In DNA form, the CDR3 reads TGCAGCGTTGAAGACCCGGCGAGGGGGGGGACCCAGTACTTC. The rearrangement links TRBV29-1 to TRBJ2-5; D is perhaps TRBD2 (7 bases). The ends were cut back, 0 bases at V and 7 bases at J, with 15 bases in the middle. The CDR3 runs 14 residues. The germline V gene has CDR1 SQVTM and CDR2 ANQGSEA.

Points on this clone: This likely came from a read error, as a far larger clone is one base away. The CDR3 DNA sequence: TGTGCCTGGAGGGGACAGACGAACACTGAAGCTTTCTTT. Protein sequence: CAWRGQTNTEAFF. The V and J genes are TRBV30 and TRBJ1-1, with TRBD1 matching over 7 bases. Trimming removed 3 bases from V and 1 base from J; junction bases left unmatched: 2. The CDR3 sequence is 13 residues long. The germline CDR1 and CDR2 sequences are GTSNPN and SVGIG (reference sequence).

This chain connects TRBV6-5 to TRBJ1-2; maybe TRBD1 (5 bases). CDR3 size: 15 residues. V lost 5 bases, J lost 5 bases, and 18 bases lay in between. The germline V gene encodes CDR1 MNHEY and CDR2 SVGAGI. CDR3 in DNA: TGTGCCAGCAGTCCATCGTGGGGGGTCTCGTATGGCTACACCTTC. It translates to CASSPSWGVSYGYTF.

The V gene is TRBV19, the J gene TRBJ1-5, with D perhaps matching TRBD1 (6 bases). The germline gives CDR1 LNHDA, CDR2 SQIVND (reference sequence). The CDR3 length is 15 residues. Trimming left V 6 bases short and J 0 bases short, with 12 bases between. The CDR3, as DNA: TGTGCCAGTAGGCCGGGACACAATAGCAATCAGCCCCAGCATTTT. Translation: CASRPGHNSNQPQHF.

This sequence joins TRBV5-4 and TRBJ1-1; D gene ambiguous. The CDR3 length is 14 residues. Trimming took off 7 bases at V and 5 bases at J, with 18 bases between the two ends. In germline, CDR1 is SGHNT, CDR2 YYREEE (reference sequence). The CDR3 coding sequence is TGTGCCAGCGGACCGAACCGGAGAGGAACTGAAGCTTTCTTT. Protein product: CASGPNRRGTEAFF.

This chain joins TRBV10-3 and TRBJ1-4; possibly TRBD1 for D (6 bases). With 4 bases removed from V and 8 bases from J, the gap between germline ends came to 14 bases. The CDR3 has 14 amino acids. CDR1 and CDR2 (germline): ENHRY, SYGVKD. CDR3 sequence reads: CAISAGAPGEKLFF. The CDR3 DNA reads TGTGCCATCAGTGCAGGGGCGCCGGGGGAAAAACTGTTTTTT.

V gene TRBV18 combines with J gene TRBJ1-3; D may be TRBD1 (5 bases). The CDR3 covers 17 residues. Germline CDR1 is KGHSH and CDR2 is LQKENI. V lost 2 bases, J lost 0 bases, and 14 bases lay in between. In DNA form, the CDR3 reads TGTGCCAGCTCACCAACACGGGGCATCAGCTCTGGAAACACCATATATTTT. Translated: CASSPTRGISSGNTIYF.

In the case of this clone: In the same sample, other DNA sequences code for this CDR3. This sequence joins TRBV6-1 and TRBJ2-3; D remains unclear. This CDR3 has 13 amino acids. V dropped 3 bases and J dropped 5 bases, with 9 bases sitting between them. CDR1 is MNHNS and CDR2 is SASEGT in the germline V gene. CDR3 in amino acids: CASSEPPGDTQYF. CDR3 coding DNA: TGTGCCAGCAGTGAGCCTCCGGGAGATACGCAGTATTTT.

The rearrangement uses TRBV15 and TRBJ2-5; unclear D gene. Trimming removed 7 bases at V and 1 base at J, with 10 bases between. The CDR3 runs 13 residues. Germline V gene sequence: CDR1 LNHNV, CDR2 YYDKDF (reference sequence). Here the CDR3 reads CATTQGSQETQYF. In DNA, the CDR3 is TGTGCCACCACACAAGGCAGCCAAGAGACCCAGTACTTC.

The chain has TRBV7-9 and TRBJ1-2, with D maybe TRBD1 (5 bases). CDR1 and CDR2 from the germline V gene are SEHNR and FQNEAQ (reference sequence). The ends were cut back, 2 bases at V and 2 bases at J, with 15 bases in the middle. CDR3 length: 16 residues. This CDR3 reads CASSLTSGHLNYGYTF. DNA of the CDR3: TGTGCCAGCAGCTTAACCTCCGGACACTTAAACTATGGCTACACCTTC.

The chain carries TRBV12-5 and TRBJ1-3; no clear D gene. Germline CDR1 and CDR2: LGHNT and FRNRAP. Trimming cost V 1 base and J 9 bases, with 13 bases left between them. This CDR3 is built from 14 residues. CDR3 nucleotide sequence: TGTGCTAGTGGTTTGGCATTCTCCTCGGGCACCATATATTTT. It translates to CASGLAFSSGTIYF. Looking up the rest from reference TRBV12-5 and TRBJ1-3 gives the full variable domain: DARVTQTPRHKVTEMGQEVTMRCQPILGHNTVFWYRQTMMQGLELLAYFRNRAPLDDSGMPKDRFSAEMPDATLATLKIQPSEPRDSAVYFCASGLAFSSGTIYFGEGSWLTVV.